This T cell receptor (beta chain) emerged from a study of beta chain features in type 1 diabetes. Of the isolated RNA, all was reverse transcribed, and so the sequenced material was expressed TCRB transcripts. For naive, central memory and regulatory T cell samples, reads averaged roughly 3.7 million. This table comes from immunoSEQ multiplex PCR, and its TCRdb copy is limited to in-frame clones, with some not included. Altogether about 900,000 clones are present, roughly 15% being singletons, with the ten largest covering about 0.025%. In germline, CDR1 is SNHLY, CDR2 FYNNEI. The V and J ends lost 3 bases and 7 bases respectively, with 10 bases between them. The CDR3 spans 13 residues. Study-wide findings and caveats: Patients' naive, central memory and Treg TCRB repertoires seemed closer to one another than those of healthy donors.

A remark on this clone: What it recognizes is unknown.

The chain is built from TRBV2 and TRBJ2-1; D perhaps matches TRBD2 (5 bases). This sequence was found in a woman under 30 in good health. Specimen: naive CD4+ T cells from blood. This chain's CDR3 is CASSEGTGNEQFF. The CDR3 DNA reads as TGTGCCAGCAGTGAGGGTACGGGGAATGAGCAGTTCTTC.